These T cell receptor beta chains were read from a single sample in a study of blood T cell repertoires in COVID-19. The table came from immunoSEQ multiplex PCR; TCRdb's copy has only in-frame clones and leaves some out. The sample yields about 370,000 clones, 85% to 90% seen once. Sequencing input: PBMCs or T cells enriched from blood (not recorded which). The receptor set was obtained from a woman in her twenties or thirties who had recovered from COVID-19. CDR3s include the opening cysteine and the closing phenylalanine or tryptophan. A D gene is named only where the DNA matches it firmly. Not every row has a clone size; where given, it reads once, few, many or a size class.

J gene	clone size	D gene	V gene	CDR3 protein
TRBJ2-1	.	TRBD1	TRBV6-5	CASSSRTGLKNEQFF
TRBJ1-1	.	.	TRBV30	CAWSVARVSEAFF
TRBJ1-1	.	.	TRBV4-3	CASSQVRGLNTEAFF
TRBJ2-6	.	TRBD1	TRBV28	CASSLQGQGSGANVLTF
TRBJ1-4	.	.	TRBV5-1	CASSRGLLHATNEKLFF
TRBJ2-7	.	.	TRBV30	CAWSVVKTSEQYF
TRBJ1-1	.	.	TRBV20-1	CSARAGTGAFF
TRBJ1-1	once	.	TRBV6-5	CASTLGAGMNTEAFF
TRBJ2-2	.	TRBD1	TRBV7-9	CASSSPGGDPNTGELFF
TRBJ2-7	.	TRBD1	TRBV6-5	CASSGTGVHEQYF
TRBJ2-1	few	.	TRBV7-3	CASSSPGQYNEQFF
TRBJ2-3	.	TRBD1	TRBV5-1	CASSWQGALRDTQYF
TRBJ1-2	.	TRBD1	TRBV28	CASRRAGGDYGYTF
TRBJ1-3	.	.	TRBV2	CASSGGQGFSGNTIYF
TRBJ1-3	.	.	TRBV4-1	CASSQDRGGSFSKGNTIYF
TRBJ1-4	.	.	TRBV4-1	CASSQDGVAIEKLFF
TRBJ2-7	.	.	TRBV5-6	CASSQTSLSYEQYF
TRBJ2-1	.	.	TRBV6-5	CASRAEAPTEFF
TRBJ2-3	.	TRBD2	TRBV27	CASSFRQPGGLQDTQYF
TRBJ2-3	.	.	TRBV4-1	CASSQEAVADTQYF
TRBJ1-3	.	.	TRBV11-2	CASSLGGGYGNTIYF
TRBJ2-5	.	.	TRBV6-5	CASTPPGPRGETQYF
TRBJ1-3	.	.	TRBV27	CASSLRGHSISGNTIYF
TRBJ1-5	.	.	TRBV19	CASQSVAGTSQPQHF
TRBJ2-1	.	TRBD2	TRBV7-8	CASSLLLAGNNEQFF
TRBJ1-3	.	.	TRBV30	CAWSESWRNSGNTIYF
TRBJ1-5	few	.	TRBV30	CAWSAAGNQPQHF
TRBJ2-2	.	.	TRBV5-4	CASSPQAFPAGELFF
TRBJ1-1	.	.	TRBV19	CASSIDGDRREMNTEAFF
TRBJ2-1	few	TRBD1	TRBV10-2	CASRPGTSGGEQFF
TRBJ1-5	few	.	TRBV18	CASSPPEVRGNQPQHF
TRBJ1-2	.	TRBD1	TRBV5-1	CASSQPGQGLFGYTF
TRBJ2-3	.	TRBD2	TRBV4-2	CASSQDPPLASGSTDTQYF
TRBJ2-5	.	TRBD1	TRBV7-8	CASSLQGTGVETQYF
TRBJ2-1	.	TRBD1	TRBV9	CASSAELGGRNEQFF
TRBJ2-1	few	TRBD2	TRBV29-1	CSVPAGASSYNEQFF
TRBJ2-1	.	.	TRBV12-3/TRBV12-4	CASSLAGGQFF
TRBJ2-3	.	.	TRBV13	CASSLAPGVSTDTQYF
TRBJ2-5	.	.	TRBV11-3	CASSRSSVPAETQYF
TRBJ1-2	.	.	TRBV7-3	CASSLTGASGYTF
TRBJ2-3	.	TRBD2	TRBV10-3	CAISTSGTDTQYF
TRBJ1-5	.	TRBD1	TRBV28	CASSFRRDRVNQPQHF
TRBJ1-1	few	TRBD1	TRBV19	CASRQTGLTEAFF
TRBJ2-2	.	TRBD1	TRBV27	CASSLDRGLSGELFF
TRBJ1-2	.	TRBD1	TRBV7-6	CASSTGTGAYYGYTF
TRBJ2-1	.	TRBD2	TRBV12-3/TRBV12-4	CASSFSGQGEQFF
TRBJ1-1	once	TRBD1	TRBV30	CAWDRGHQRNTEAFF
TRBJ2-5	.	.	TRBV25-1	CASSERGTGILQETQYF
TRBJ1-1	once	.	TRBV14	CASSQARGSTEAFF
TRBJ1-1	.	TRBD1	TRBV11-2	CASSRQGPLGTEAFF
TRBJ2-7	.	TRBD1	TRBV4-1	CASSQEGQGTSYEQYF
TRBJ1-2	.	.	TRBV5-1	CASSSGTNYGYTF
TRBJ1-5	.	TRBD1	TRBV4-1	CASSQDRQGAQPQHF
TRBJ2-1	.	TRBD2	TRBV18	CASSQIHSAGKTSSDEQFF
TRBJ1-4	.	.	TRBV6-2/TRBV6-3	CASSYGEGPEKLFF